This entry describes one TCR beta chain. This PCR relied on a set of 60 Vbeta primers and 13 Jbeta primers. TCRdb keeps only in-frame clones here, not all; method: immunoSEQ multiplex PCR. The table includes some 120,000 clones, 80% detected once. The data were obtained in a study of cytomegalovirus exposure and HLA in healthy donors. The germline CDR1 and CDR2 sequences are GTSNPN and SVGIG (reference sequence). The CDR3 totals 12 residues. Trimming pared 4 bases from V and 5 bases from J, leaving 6 bases between. The chain carries TRBV30 and TRBJ1-6; D gene unclear. The specimen sequenced was PBMCs. This TCR was recovered from a male donor in good health and CMV-seronegative. The CDR3 DNA is TGTGCCTGGATAGTAAATAATTCACCCCTCCACTTT. Its protein is CAWIVNNSPLHF.